What follows are 31 T cell receptor beta chains derived from one specimen sequenced in a study of T cell changes during pregnancy in multiple sclerosis. Produced via immunoSEQ multiplex PCR; TCRdb's table is partial and in-frame only. Of tens of thousands of clones in the sample, roughly 89% were seen once. Sequencing used CD4+ T cells from peripheral blood mononuclear cells, obtained in the third trimester of pregnancy. All receptors come from a female donor in good health, enrolled as a control in a pregnancy study.

This rearrangement joins TRBV11-2 to TRBJ2-5; 8 nucleotides agree with TRBD1. Per the germline V gene, CDR1 is SGHAT and CDR2 is FQNNGV. CDR3 length: 15 amino acids. V shed 1 base, J shed 5 bases, and the junction held 6 bases outside the gene matches. CDR3 sequence (DNA): TGTGCCAGCAGCTTAGTCCAGGGGGCTTACGAGACCCAGTACTTC. Residues: CASSLVQGAYETQYF.

A single count supports this clone. The chain links TRBV4-3 to TRBJ1-4, with TRBD1 as a possible D gene (5 bases). Germline lookup yields CDR1 LGHNA and CDR2 YSLEER. The CDR3 consists of 14 residues. Trimming stripped 4 bases from V and 7 bases from J, with 13 bases between. The CDR3 DNA follows: TGCGCCAGCAGCCTCGGAAGGGGAAGTGAAAAACTGTTTTTT. Its translation is CASSLGRGSEKLFF.

The chain couples TRBV5-1 to TRBJ2-5; D may be TRBD2 (5 bases). From germline, CDR1 is SGHRS and CDR2 YFSETQ. Deletions cut 3 bases from V and 2 bases from J, with 14 bases between. CDR3 length: 15 amino acids. The CDR3 coding sequence is TGCGCCAGCAGCTCTTACCGACTACCACAAGAGACCCAGTACTTC. It is translated as CASSSYRLPQETQYF. The variable domain in full, with the rest retrieved from reference TRBV5-1 and TRBJ2-5, is KAGVTQTPRYLIKTRGQQVTLSCSPISGHRSVSWYQQTPGQGLQFLFEYFSETQRNKGNFPGRFSGRQFSNSRSEMNVSTLELGDSALYLCASSSYRLPQETQYFGPGTRLLVL.

The chain carries TRBV5-4 and TRBJ2-7; a possible D gene is TRBD2 (6 bases). The CDR3 has 15 amino acids. Germline CDR1 and CDR2: SGHNT and YYREEE (reference sequence). Deletions cut 0 bases from V and 6 bases from J, with 16 bases between. CDR3 in amino acids: CASSLGRDVSGEQYF. The CDR3 DNA sequence: TGTGCCAGCAGCTTGGGGCGGGACGTGTCCGGCGAGCAGTACTTC.

The chain uses TRBV19 and TRBJ2-1; 11 nucleotides line up with TRBD2. Trimming cost V 7 bases and J 8 bases; bases outside gene matches: 13. CDR1 LNHDA and CDR2 SQIVND come from the germline V gene (reference sequence). The CDR3 covers 16 residues. CDR3: CASNVGGSGRAYEQFF. The CDR3 coding sequence is TGTGCCAGTAACGTTGGTGGTAGCGGGAGGGCCTATGAGCAGTTCTTC.

The CDR3 nucleotides are TGTGCCAGTAGTATGTTGGTGCTACCCACAGATACGCAGTATTTT. Translation gives CASSMLVLPTDTQYF. The chain carries TRBV19 and TRBJ2-3; no firm D call. Germline CDR1 LNHDA, CDR2 SQIVND (reference sequence). The CDR3 covers 15 residues. Trimming pared 3 bases from V and 2 bases from J, leaving 12 bases between.

The chain uses TRBV5-1 and TRBJ2-7; TRBD1 might be the D (6 bases). The germline gives CDR1 SGHRS, CDR2 YFSETQ. The CDR3 has 14 amino acids. The V end was cut by 0 bases, the J end by 2 bases, with 9 bases between. DNA of the CDR3: TGCGCCAGCAGCTTGGTTCAGGGGACCTACGAGCAGTACTTC. The encoded protein is CASSLVQGTYEQYF.

A remark on this clone: Other DNA sequences in this sample translate to the same CDR3. The chain combines TRBV11-3 with TRBJ2-3, with D unresolved. The CDR3 totals 14 residues. V lost 1 base and J 1 base, leaving 6 bases between the germline ends. Germline V gene sequence: CDR1 SGHNT, CDR2 YENEEA. The chain's CDR3 is CASSLGQGTDTQYF. Here the CDR3 DNA reads TGTGCCAGCAGCTTAGGGCAGGGCACAGATACGCAGTATTTT.

The chain joins TRBV7-2 to TRBJ1-2; TRBD1 agrees at 7 bases. Looked up from germline, CDR1 is SGHTA and CDR2 is FQGNSA. V shed 2 bases, J shed 4 bases, and the junction held 7 bases outside the gene matches. The length of the CDR3 is 15 residues. CDR3 region: CASSLRTGQGYGYTF. CDR3 in DNA: TGTGCCAGCAGCTTACGGACAGGCCAGGGCTATGGCTACACCTTC.

V and J are TRBV13 and TRBJ2-3; D is perhaps TRBD1 (6 bases). Per germline, CDR1 PRHDT and CDR2 FYEKMQ (reference sequence). V lost 4 bases, J lost 8 bases, and 10 bases lay in between. The CDR3 totals 12 residues. The CDR3 region is CASSSQGFTQYF. The CDR3 nucleotides are TGTGCCAGCAGCTCACAGGGCTTTACGCAGTATTTT.

The chain links TRBV5-1 to TRBJ2-3, with D tentatively TRBD2 (5 bases). CDR1 SGHRS and CDR2 YFSETQ come from the germline V gene. CDR3 size: 14 residues. The V gene lost 4 bases and the J gene lost 4 bases, with 13 bases spanning the gap. The CDR3 bases are TGCGCCAGCAGCCCGCCGGGGTCAGCAGATACGCAGTATTTT. Translation: CASSPPGSADTQYF.

This chain joins TRBV5-1 and TRBJ2-3, with TRBD2 matching 16 bases. The germline V gene has CDR1 SGHRS and CDR2 YFSETQ. Trimming removed 3 bases from V and 5 bases from J; junction bases left unmatched: 6. The CDR3 loop spans 17 amino acids. In DNA, the CDR3 is TGCGCCAGCAGCTCTCCGGGACTAGCGGGAGGGTTAGATACGCAGTATTTT. This encodes CASSSPGLAGGLDTQYF.

This chain connects TRBV30 to TRBJ2-7, with D possibly matching TRBD1 (5 bases). Trimming shortened V by 1 base and J by 2 bases, and 9 bases separated the two germline ends. In germline, CDR1 is GTSNPN, CDR2 SVGIG (reference sequence). The CDR3 length is 13 residues. The CDR3 loop is CAWSDQGPYEQYF. In DNA form, the CDR3 reads TGTGCCTGGAGTGATCAGGGCCCCTACGAGCAGTACTTC.

This rearrangement joins TRBV5-1 to TRBJ1-1; the match to TRBD1 covers 8 bases. The junction had 5 bases not matched to a gene; V was cut back by 4 bases and J by 0 bases. The V gene's germline CDR1 is SGHRS and CDR2 YFSETQ. There are 15 residues in the CDR3. The CDR3, as DNA: TGCGCCAGCAGCCCACAGACAGGGGTGAACACTGAAGCTTTCTTT. This sequence encodes CASSPQTGVNTEAFF.

The chain joins TRBV5-6 to TRBJ1-5, with a possible D match to TRBD1 (6 bases). V lost 3 bases and J 1 base, leaving 8 bases between the germline ends. Germline V gene lookup returns CDR1 SGHDT and CDR2 YYEEEE. CDR3 length equals 14 residues. The chain's CDR3 is CASSSGQSNQPQHF. In DNA form, the CDR3 reads TGTGCCAGCAGCTCAGGACAGAGCAATCAGCCCCAGCATTTT.

This clone occurred once. CDR3 sequence reads: CASSLARAGNTIYF. CDR3 DNA sequence: TGTGCCAGCAGCTTAGCCAGGGCTGGAAACACCATATATTTT. V is TRBV11-2 and J is TRBJ1-3; tentative D call: TRBD1 (5 bases). The CDR3 loop spans 14 amino acids. Trimming cost V 1 base and J 2 bases, with 6 bases left between them. Germline V gene lookup returns CDR1 SGHAT and CDR2 FQNNGV.

V gene TRBV7-2 combines with J gene TRBJ1-6, with a possible D match to TRBD1 (5 bases). Germline CDR1 SGHTA, CDR2 FQGNSA. This CDR3 contains 16 residues. Trimming stripped 6 bases from V and 5 bases from J, with 17 bases between. The CDR3 nucleotides are TGTGCCAGCAGTCCAGCAGGGAGGGTAAATAATTCACCCCTCCACTTT. This translates into CASSPAGRVNNSPLHF.

The rearrangement links TRBV27 to TRBJ1-2; D may be TRBD1 (5 bases). The length of the CDR3 is 14 residues. The germline gives CDR1 MNHEY, CDR2 SMNVEV (reference sequence). V lost 6 bases and J lost 1, with 12 bases in between. The CDR3 DNA reads TGTGCCAGCAGCACAACAGGATATAACTATGGCTACACCTTC. Amino acid sequence: CASSTTGYNYGYTF.

This chain links TRBV6-5 with TRBJ1-1, with unresolved D. Trimming shortened V by 6 bases and J by 4 bases, and 12 bases separated the two germline ends. There are 13 residues in the CDR3. Germline CDR1 MNHEY, CDR2 SVGAGI. CDR3 sequence: CASSVYTATEAFF. The CDR3 nucleotides read TGTGCCAGCAGCGTATATACAGCCACTGAAGCTTTCTTT.

This chain uses TRBV30 with TRBJ1-1; 7 bases are a match to TRBD1. With 3 bases clipped from V and 4 bases from J, the junction kept 17 bases outside the gene matches. The V gene's germline CDR1 is GTSNPN and CDR2 SVGIG (reference sequence). This CDR3 region has 17 residues. CDR3 in DNA: TGTGCCTGGAGAGCCGGGACAGCGATGTTTTGGGGCACTGAAGCTTTCTTT. This translates into CAWRAGTAMFWGTEAFF. The whole variable domain, remainder taken from reference TRBV30 and TRBJ1-1, is SQTIHQWPATLVQPVGSPLSLECTVEGTSNPNLYWYRQAAGRGLQLLFYSVGIGQISSEVPQNLSASRPQDRQFILSSKKLLLSDSGFYLCAWRAGTAMFWGTEAFFGQGTRLTVV.

This chain joins TRBV6-5 and TRBJ1-1; perhaps TRBD1 as D (5 bases). The CDR3 loop spans 13 amino acids. The V end lost 7 bases, the J end lost 1 base, and 10 bases lay between the germline ends. CDR1 and CDR2 (germline): MNHEY, SVGAGI. DNA of the CDR3: TGTGCCAGCATAGCAACAGGGAACACTGAAGCTTTCTTT. This codes for CASIATGNTEAFF.

The rearrangement uses TRBV15 and TRBJ1-5; TRBD1 matches 7 bases. Trimming took 6 bases from V and 3 from J; bases not matched to a gene: 8. The CDR3 runs 15 residues. Germline-derived CDR1 and CDR2 are LNHNV and YYDKDF (reference sequence). The CDR3 DNA reads TGTGCCACCAGAGGAGGCCAGGGGGACAATCAGCCCCAGCATTTT. Protein sequence: CATRGGQGDNQPQHF.

In the case of this clone: The same CDR3 arises from other DNA sequences in this sample as well. This chain connects TRBV30 to TRBJ1-6, with 8 bases matching TRBD1. The length of the CDR3 is 15 residues. Germline V gene sequence: CDR1 GTSNPN, CDR2 SVGIG (reference sequence). Germline trimming cut 2 bases from V and 6 bases from J; bases unmatched to any gene: 6. The CDR3 protein is CAWSRAGGRNSPLHF. The CDR3 bases are TGTGCCTGGAGTAGGGCAGGGGGCCGTAATTCACCCCTCCACTTT.

This sequence joins TRBV10-1 and TRBJ2-1, with 7 bases matching TRBD1. V gave up 3 bases and J gave up 0 bases; unmatched junction bases: 2. The CDR3 sequence is 15 residues long. Germline V lookup: CDR1 WNHNN, CDR2 SYGVQD (reference sequence). CDR3 residues: CASSDGDSSYNEQFF. The CDR3 DNA reads TGCGCCAGCAGTGACGGGGACAGCTCCTACAATGAGCAGTTCTTC.

The genes are TRBV7-7 and TRBJ2-2; 9 nucleotides match TRBD2. Looked up from germline, CDR1 is SSHAT and CDR2 is FNYEAQ (reference sequence). With V trimmed by 0 bases and J by 6 bases, 5 bases remained unmatched. The CDR3 contains 16 residues. Here the CDR3 reads CASSLALAGFSGELFF. The CDR3 DNA reads TGTGCCAGCAGCTTAGCCCTAGCGGGATTTTCCGGGGAGCTGTTTTTT.

CDR3 residues: CASSIGTGSYEQYF. The CDR3 region has the DNA TGTGCCAGTAGTATCGGGACTGGCTCCTACGAGCAGTACTTC. The rearrangement joins TRBV19 to TRBJ2-7; perhaps TRBD2 as D (6 bases). Deletions cut 3 bases from V and 0 bases from J, with 9 bases between. CDR3 size: 14 residues. Germline V gene data show CDR1 as LNHDA and CDR2 as SQIVND (reference sequence).

The genes are TRBV18 and TRBJ2-2; 8 bases line up with TRBD2. The V gene end was trimmed by 6 bases and the J gene end by 2 bases; junction bases not matched to a gene: 8. This CDR3 contains 16 residues. Per the germline V gene, CDR1 is KGHSH and CDR2 is LQKENI. The CDR3 protein is CASSRGGATNTGELFF. CDR3 DNA sequence: TGTGCCAGCTCCCGGGGGGGAGCGACAAACACCGGGGAGCTGTTTTTT.

CDR3 DNA: TGTGCCAGTACCTTTAGCCAGGGACTAGCGGGAGCTAATGAGCAGTTCTTC. It translates to CASTFSQGLAGANEQFF. This sequence joins TRBV19 and TRBJ2-1; the match to TRBD2 covers 14 bases. The trim removed 7 bases at V and 7 bases at J, leaving 12 bases unmatched. CDR1 and CDR2 (germline): LNHDA, SQIVND (reference sequence). This CDR3 spans 17 amino acids.

The chain joins TRBV7-2 to TRBJ1-4; 8 bases fit TRBD1. The germline gives CDR1 SGHTA, CDR2 FQGNSA. The CDR3 consists of 13 residues. V lost 3 bases to trimming and J lost 14 bases; unmatched junction nucleotides: 8. CDR3 in amino acids: CASSFNRGMVLFF. CDR3 coding DNA: TGTGCCAGCAGCTTTAACAGGGGGATGGTCCTGTTTTTT.

The chain joins TRBV6-6 to TRBJ2-2, with D possibly matching TRBD2 (6 bases). The CDR3 sequence is 15 residues long. V was shortened by 5 bases and J by 2 bases, with 12 bases between the two germline ends. Germline V gene data show CDR1 as MNHNY and CDR2 as SVGAGI (reference sequence). The CDR3 bases are TGTGCCAGCAGTCCGGGACTCTTTAACACCGGGGAGCTGTTTTTT. Residues: CASSPGLFNTGELFF.

The chain links TRBV18 to TRBJ2-5; D gene unclear. Germline CDR1 reads KGHSH; CDR2 reads LQKENI. The germline V and J ends were trimmed by 2 bases and 2 bases, with 6 bases remaining between them. CDR3 length: 13 amino acids. The CDR3 sequence: CASSPASQETQYF. The DNA for the CDR3 is TGTGCCAGCTCACCAGCCAGTCAAGAGACCCAGTACTTC.